These T cell receptor beta chains were read from a single sample in a study of cytomegalovirus exposure and HLA in healthy donors. The table came from immunoSEQ multiplex PCR; TCRdb's copy has only in-frame clones and leaves some out. The data hold some 120,000 clones, with roughly 82% observed a single time. Source material: PBMCs. Source of these receptors: a middle-aged man in good health and CMV-seropositive. CDR3s include the opening cysteine and the closing phenylalanine or tryptophan. The D gene is left open where the match is weak. Some rows have no size entry. The others give once, few or many, or a class for an expanded clone.

V: TRBV7-2; J: TRBJ1-2; D: -; size: -; CDR3: CASSLRGLGYTF; DNA: TGTGCCAGCAGCCTCCGGGGTTTGGGCTACACCTTC
V: TRBV7-9; J: TRBJ2-1; D: TRBD2; size: -; CDR3: CASSRAPGGGYNEQFF; DNA: TGTGCCAGCAGCCGGGCCCCCGGCGGGGGTTACAATGAGCAGTTCTTC
V: TRBV2; J: TRBJ1-2; D: -; size: -; CDR3: CASRLTENGYTF; DNA: TGTGCCAGCAGACTGACAGAAAATGGCTACACCTTC
V: TRBV6-6; J: TRBJ1-6; D: TRBD1; size: -; CDR3: CASRPDRVNSPLHF; DNA: TGTGCCAGCAGACCTGACAGGGTAAATTCACCCCTCCACTTT
V: TRBV7-3; J: TRBJ2-2; D: TRBD2; size: -; CDR3: CASSRGGYGTGELFF; DNA: TGTGCCAGCAGCCGCGGGGGGTACGGAACCGGGGAGCTGTTTTTT
V: TRBV7-2; J: TRBJ1-2; D: -; size: -; CDR3: CASSLAWAGGYTF; DNA: TGTGCCAGCAGCTTAGCGTGGGCAGGGGGCTACACCTTC
V: TRBV7-9; J: TRBJ1-3; D: -; size: -; CDR3: CASSPKGTYSGNTIYF; DNA: TGTGCCAGCAGCCCGAAGGGGACATACTCTGGAAACACCATATATTTT
V: TRBV6-1; J: TRBJ1-6; D: -; size: -; CDR3: CASSEHPVGQVSSPLHF; DNA: TGTGCCAGCAGTGAACACCCGGTTGGCCAGGTGAGCTCACCCCTCCACTTT
V: TRBV5-1; J: TRBJ2-2; D: -; size: -; CDR3: CASREQGGNTGELFF; DNA: TGCGCCAGCAGGGAACAGGGCGGAAACACCGGGGAGCTGTTTTTT
V: TRBV13; J: TRBJ2-3; D: -; size: -; CDR3: CASSPVSGTSQYF; DNA: TGTGCCAGCAGCCCAGTATCAGGTACCTCGCAGTATTTT
V: TRBV23-1; J: TRBJ2-7; D: -; size: -; CDR3: CASRAAGSYEQYF; DNA: TGCGCCAGCAGGGCCGCGGGGTCCTACGAGCAGTACTTC
V: TRBV4-3; J: TRBJ2-5; D: TRBD1; size: -; CDR3: CASSPGRTGWLETQYF; DNA: TGCGCCAGCAGCCCGGGGAGGACAGGGTGGTTGGAGACCCAGTACTTC
V: TRBV5-1; J: TRBJ2-5; D: TRBD2; size: -; CDR3: CASSLVWRGGQETQYF; DNA: TGCGCCAGCAGCTTGGTGTGGCGGGGGGGCCAAGAGACCCAGTACTTC
V: TRBV14; J: TRBJ2-3; D: -; size: -; CDR3: CASSSRDPVPDTQYF; DNA: TGTGCCAGCAGCTCCCGGGATCCCGTACCAGATACGCAGTATTTT
V: TRBV6-1; J: TRBJ2-7; D: TRBD1; size: once; CDR3: CASRKQGATYEQYF; DNA: TGTGCCAGCAGAAAACAGGGGGCAACCTACGAGCAGTACTTC
V: TRBV7-3; J: TRBJ1-2; D: -; size: -; CDR3: CASSLTANYGYTF; DNA: TGTGCCAGCAGCTTGACAGCAAACTATGGCTACACCTTC
V: TRBV6-5; J: TRBJ1-1; D: TRBD1; size: -; CDR3: CASSPDRGTEAFF; DNA: TGTGCCAGCAGTCCCGACAGGGGCACTGAAGCTTTCTTT
V: TRBV19; J: TRBJ2-7; D: TRBD2; size: -; CDR3: CASSISLAGTYEQYF; DNA: TGTGCCAGTAGTATCTCCTTAGCGGGGACATACGAGCAGTACTTC
V: TRBV7-9; J: TRBJ2-7; D: -; size: -; CDR3: CASSLGSAGCWGYEQYF; DNA: TGTGCCAGCAGCTTAGGGTCGGCGGGTTGTTGGGGCTACGAGCAGTACTTC
V: TRBV18; J: TRBJ1-1; D: -; size: -; CDR3: CASSPPNGGTEAFF; DNA: TGTGCCAGCTCACCACCGAACGGGGGCACTGAAGCTTTCTTT
V: TRBV7-9; J: TRBJ1-1; D: -; size: -; CDR3: CASSSLGGKTDTEAFF; DNA: TGTGCCAGCAGCTCCCTCGGGGGGAAAACGGACACTGAAGCTTTCTTT